This TCR beta chain is drawn from a study of vaccination effects on CD4 cells after COVID-19. As concerns this clone: Its target is not known.

CDR1 and CDR2 (germline): SGHTA, FQGNSA. This CDR3 has 15 residues. The V and J ends lost 3 bases and 3 bases respectively, with 14 bases between them. After expansion with viral peptide pools in the ViraFEST assay, antigen-specific CD4+ T cells were sequenced. When around 9 days of culture had elapsed, CD4+ T cells were isolated. Vaccinated participants had no history of SARS-CoV-2 infection and tested negative for nucleocapsid antibodies. Cultures received IL-2 medium that replaced half the medium on days 3 and 7. Some clones are missing from TCRdb's copy, which holds only in-frame ones; the method was immunoSEQ multiplex PCR. The profile shows around 45,000 clones, around 78% of them singletons.

The chain recombines TRBV7-2 with TRBJ2-5, with a possible D match to TRBD2 (6 bases). The receptor was isolated from a human donor who received a COVID-19 vaccine. Sequenced here: CD4+ T cells from PBMCs cultured with SARS-CoV-2 spike peptides, sampled before COVID-19 vaccination. The CDR3: CASSFGGTGKETQYF. Here the CDR3 DNA reads TGTGCCAGCAGCTTCGGTGGGACTGGAAAAGAGACCCAGTACTTC. Variable domain in full (rest from reference TRBV7-2 and TRBJ2-5): GAGVSQSPSNKVTEKGKDVELRCDPISGHTALYWYRQSLGQGLEFLIYFQGNSAPDKSGLPSDRFSAERTGGSVSTLTIQRTQQEDSAVYLCASSFGGTGKETQYFGPGTRLLVL.